Listed here is a single TCR beta chain. The data stem from a study of blood T cell repertoires in COVID-19. Across the whole study: Some COVID-19 samples were acute and others convalescent; all came from the United States, Italy and Spain.

Data came from immunoSEQ multiplex PCR; TCRdb stores just in-frame clones and leaves some out. The sample contains about 64,000 clones, 70% to 90% of which appear only once. The germline gives CDR1 MDHEN, CDR2 SYDVKM. V shed 5 bases and J 7 bases; nucleotides not matched to a gene: 6. CDR3 length equals 14 residues. Sequenced input: peripheral blood. This TCR was recovered from a man aged 80 or over with acute or convalescent COVID-19. The gene calls are TRBV28 and TRBJ1-5; the match to TRBD1 covers 9 bases. The CDR3 bases are TGTGCCAGCAGTAACACAGGGGGCAGGCAGCCCCAGCATTTT. Protein sequence: CASSNTGGRQPQHF.